One sample yielded the 22 T cell receptor beta chains listed below, sequenced in a study of monozygotic twins with inflammatory bowel disease (dated by TCRdb to the late 2010s). The method behind the library was 5' RACE. The sequencer listed for this sample is Illumina HiSeq 2500. TCRdb reprocessed the reads, reporting each CDR3 protein sequence once and no DNA. This sample's table has entries for over 100,000 distinct CDR3 sequences. The ten biggest clones cover roughly 12% of the sample. The sequencing input was blood. All receptors derive from a human donor with ulcerative colitis or Crohn's disease, or a healthy co-twin of an affected twin (not recorded which).

The chain employs TRBV4-3 and TRBJ2-7. CDR3 size: 15 residues. Germline lookup yields CDR1 LGHNA and CDR2 YSLEER. The CDR3 here is CASSRTYDRSYEQYF.

The gene calls are TRBV6-5 and TRBJ2-2; there is no DNA to check the TCRdb D call of TRBD1. This CDR3 spans 15 amino acids. CDR1 and CDR2 from the germline V gene are MNHEY and SVGAGI. The CDR3 region is CASSSGRGDTGELFF.

The CDR3 sequence is CSAWQGVWGKETQYF. The chain links TRBV20-1 to TRBJ2-5; TCRdb reports TRBD1, a call that lacks DNA to check it against. The CDR3 runs 15 residues. Germline V gene sequence: CDR1 DFQATT, CDR2 SNEGSKA (reference sequence).

This chain connects TRBV28 to TRBJ2-5; TCRdb names TRBD2, which stays unverified in the absence of DNA. Germline CDR1 MDHEN, CDR2 SYDVKM. CDR3 length: 14 amino acids. This CDR3 reads CASSRPGLSETQYF.

V gene TRBV11-2 combines with J gene TRBJ2-7; TCRdb returns TRBD1, unconfirmable since there is no DNA. The CDR3 runs 14 residues. CDR1 is SGHAT, CDR2 FQNNGV, per germline. The CDR3: CASSWLTGGYEQYF.

CDR3 region: CASSLDWRGLAPLHF. The chain couples TRBV7-2 to TRBJ1-6. CDR1 and CDR2 (germline): SGHTA, FQGNSA. This CDR3 region has 15 residues.

This chain joins TRBV29-1 and TRBJ1-2; TCRdb's D call, TRBD1, is unchecked because there is no DNA. Per the germline V gene, CDR1 is SQVTM and CDR2 is ANQGSEA. This CDR3 spans 13 amino acids. The CDR3 is CSVVGDRDYGYTF.

CDR3: CASSKTSGRAGEQYF. The V gene is TRBV6-2 or TRBV6-3, the J gene TRBJ2-7; TCRdb returns TRBD2, unconfirmable since there is no DNA. Per germline, CDR1 MNHEY and CDR2 SVGEGT. The CDR3 consists of 15 residues.

This chain links TRBV7-2 with TRBJ2-7; the TRBD2 assignment by TCRdb is unverifiable without DNA. This CDR3 region has 16 residues. Germline CDR1 is SGHTA and CDR2 is FQGNSA. CDR3: CASSLVGGLESYEQYF.

J is TRBJ2-7 and V is TRBV18; the TRBD2 assignment by TCRdb is unverifiable without DNA. The CDR3 is 16 residues long. In germline, CDR1 is KGHSH, CDR2 LQKENI. The CDR3 region is CASSPPGRAGAYEQYF.

The V call is TRBV20-1, the J call TRBJ1-6; TCRdb lists TRBD1, though no DNA is available to test this call. The CDR3 contains 13 residues. Germline lookup yields CDR1 DFQATT and CDR2 SNEGSKA (reference sequence). CDR3: CSVRGPLDSPLHF.

The chain joins TRBV7-3 to TRBJ2-2. This CDR3 is built from 13 residues. Germline V CDR1 and CDR2: SGHTA, FQGTGA. CDR3 amino acids: CASSSANTGELFF. Together with reference TRBV7-3 and TRBJ2-2, the CDR3 gives the full variable domain: GAGVSQTPSNKVTEKGKYVELRCDPISGHTALYWYRQSLGQGPEFLIYFQGTGAADDSGLPNDRFFAVRPEGSVSTLKIQRTERGDSAVYLCASSSANTGELFFGEGSRLTVL.

V gene TRBV24-1 combines with J gene TRBJ1-2. CDR1 is KGHDR and CDR2 is SFDVKD in the germline V gene. There are 14 residues in the CDR3. The CDR3 sequence is CATSDRTDRYGYTF.

V and J are TRBV29-1 and TRBJ2-5. The germline V gene has CDR1 SQVTM and CDR2 ANQGSEA. CDR3 size: 12 residues. CDR3 amino acids: CSVTPGQETQYF. Full variable domain (missing parts from reference TRBV29-1 and TRBJ2-5): SAVISQKPSRDICQRGTSLTIQCQVDSQVTMMFWYRQQPGQSLTLIATANQGSEATYESGFVIDKFPISRPNLTFSTLTVSNMSPEDSSIYLCSVTPGQETQYFGPGTRLLVL.

V usage is TRBV20-1 and J usage is TRBJ2-3; there is no DNA to check the TCRdb D call of TRBD1. Germline values: CDR1 DFQATT, CDR2 SNEGSKA (reference sequence). The CDR3 contains 16 residues. The CDR3 here is CSPQPSRGHRTDTQYF.

V and J are TRBV24-1 and TRBJ2-1. Germline CDR1 is KGHDR and CDR2 is SFDVKD. The CDR3 consists of 11 residues. CDR3 residues: CATSDQDEQFF.

This chain connects TRBV2 to TRBJ2-7; the TCRdb D gene call, TRBD2, has no DNA to confirm it. The germline V gene has CDR1 SNHLY and CDR2 FYNNEI. The CDR3 has 14 amino acids. CDR3: CASSAGAPNYEQYF.

V and J are TRBV6-1 and TRBJ1-2; TCRdb indicates TRBD1, and absent DNA this call remains unverified. This CDR3 is 14 amino acids long. Germline V CDR1 and CDR2: MNHNS, SASEGT. The CDR3 loop reads CASSPGQGFGGYTF.

The chain joins TRBV12-3 or TRBV12-4 to TRBJ2-4; the D call from TCRdb, TRBD2, cannot be confirmed without DNA. The CDR3 is 16 amino acids. Here the CDR3 reads CASSPGAREAASIQYF.

The genes are TRBV20-1 and TRBJ2-7; there is no DNA to check the TCRdb D call of TRBD1. The CDR3 is made up of 12 amino acids. Germline V CDR1 and CDR2: DFQATT, SNEGSKA (reference sequence). The CDR3 loop is CSARGTWGEQYF.

V usage is TRBV20-1 and J usage is TRBJ2-3; there is no DNA to check the TCRdb D call of TRBD1. Looked up from germline, CDR1 is DFQATT and CDR2 is SNEGSKA (reference sequence). The CDR3 is made up of 15 amino acids. This CDR3 is CSANQPRDTTDTQYF.

This sequence joins TRBV7-2 and TRBJ1-5. The germline gives CDR1 SGHTA, CDR2 FQGNSA. The CDR3 totals 12 residues. CDR3 sequence: CASSDRDQPQHF.